This T cell receptor beta chain was profiled in a study of blood T cell repertoires in COVID-19. In the study overall: Sites across the United States, Italy and Spain contributed samples from acute and convalescent COVID-19. T cells, B-cell-depleted T cells, or PBMCs supplied cDNA or gDNA.

Sequencing used immunoSEQ multiplex PCR; TCRdb keeps in-frame clones, though not all of them. Of approximately 37,000 clones in the sample, more than 85% were seen once. CDR3 size: 12 residues. V lost 2 bases and J 3 bases, leaving 5 bases between the germline ends. Germline V gene lookup returns CDR1 SEHNR and CDR2 FQNEAQ (reference sequence). Sequencing used peripheral blood. The source of this sequence is a woman aged 80 or over with acute or convalescent COVID-19. V gene TRBV7-9 combines with J gene TRBJ2-7; D is uncertain. This CDR3 is CASSLIGYEQYF. DNA for the CDR3: TGTGCCAGCAGCTTAATCGGCTACGAGCAGTACTTC.